The subject of this entry is one T cell receptor (beta chain). What this receptor recognizes is not known. Qualities for individual bases were not recorded, and no much larger clone is one base off. Sequencing instrument: Illumina NovaSeq 6000. TCR cDNA was made using 5'RACE template switching, a step that added a universal primer site and unique molecular identifiers. cDNA synthesis was primed from both the TCR alpha and TCR beta constant segments. Library amplification involved two PCR steps, and the second step added sample barcodes and sequencing adapters. Sequencing of the libraries was done on either Illumina HiSeq 2500 (2x100 bp) or NovaSeq (2x150 bp). Under the source paper's analysis protocol: Reads were demultiplexed and collapsed into UMI consensus sequences with MIGEC, and V(D)J alignment was performed with MiXCR. Using edgeR on replicate PBMC samples, clonotypes were called vaccine-responding if FDR was below 0.01 and the log2 fold change was above 5 up to day 15. Bulk clonotypes were assigned CD4 or CD8 identity according to which sequenced CD4 or CD8 repertoire held them at higher abundance. TCRdb handled the public reads itself, with Q25 trimming in fastp and clone calling in MiXCR, and kept productive beta chains. Every distinct CDR3 protein forms one entry, paired with its most common genes and DNA. TCRdb's processing, not the authors', yielded these V and J calls. This sample gives 200,000 to 300,000 distinct CDR3 sequences in total; over 3% of them show up just once. Jointly, the top ten make up 15% to 20% of the sample.

This specimen comes from a study of T cells after yellow fever vaccination (dated by TCRdb to 2018 to 2020). Study-level background: The SMART-Seq v4 Ultra Low Input RNA kit was used to prepare libraries from fractions with low cell numbers. To follow T-cell clones before and after both primary and booster YFV17D yellow fever vaccination, bulk TCR alpha and beta repertoires underwent longitudinal sequencing. The cohort comprised two healthy male donors, one aged 18 to 30 and one aged 30 to 40 years. Blood was drawn at multiple timepoints before and after primary and secondary immunization, with bulk PBMC replicates and cell subsets isolated. Findings and caveats that apply to the study as a whole: FACS-sorted repertoires could contain abundant contaminating clonotypes from the bulk population, so computational filtering was required. A small share of clonotypes occurred in both CD4 and CD8 compartments, likely arising from convergent recombination. Only a couple of donors were included in the study, so the extent to which the findings can be generalized is limited. The secondary T-cell response was weaker than the primary response but faster, peaking on day 5 instead of day 15. After the booster, most clones that had expanded after primary vaccination were detected again (approximately 96% of CD4 and more than 85% of CD8), suggesting broad maintenance of memory.

V loses 0 bases, J loses 6 bases, and the germline ends lie 12 bases apart. Via the germline V gene (reference sequence), CDR1 is GTSNPN and CDR2 SVGIG. CDR3 length: 14 amino acids, cysteine to phenylalanine. The read is trimmed to its CDR3 DNA, 42 bases read in frame from base 1. The treatment or condition label, read with the paper, signifies: live attenuated yellow fever vaccine strain. At each blood-draw timepoint, two biological replicates of bulk PBMCs were obtained. A standard Ficoll-Paque protocol was used to isolate PBMCs from peripheral blood. TriZol was used to extract RNA from bulk PBMCs, from CD4 and CD8 fractions, and from dextramer-positive and dextramer-negative fractions.

The source material was PBMCs, sampled 15 days after the yellow fever booster vaccination. This receptor was identified in a man aged 18-30 years who received the YFV17D yellow fever vaccine. Recombination connected TRBV30 to TRBJ2-4; TRBD2 is a possible D gene, resting on 5 matching bases. Read as DNA, the sequence is TGTGCCTGGAGTGTACCCGGGGTATCAAACATTCAGTACTTC. It codes for CAWSVPGVSNIQYF.